The source of this T cell receptor (beta chain) is a study of shared clonotypes between healthy human individuals. About this clone itself: Its antigen remains unknown. This sample includes further DNA sequences coding for the same CDR3.

Original methodology: From ImmunoSEQ came sequences covering only the junction and carrying no quality scores, so filtering differed. This table comes from immunoSEQ multiplex PCR, and its TCRdb copy is limited to in-frame clones, with some not included. The V and J calls and clone size were taken over from that table, and D and trimming were inferred from the DNA. This table has 2 million to 2.5 million clones, more than 85% appearing once. General study findings and limits: Relative to their counterparts shared across all four donors, non-shared clonotypes exhibited diminished generation probabilities. Large depth notwithstanding, sorted-subset sequencing proved incomplete by rarefaction. With four donors compared, around 5% of naive CD4 clonotypes were shared.

Per the germline V gene, CDR1 is MDHEN and CDR2 is SYDVKM. This CDR3 contains 16 residues. Trimming removed 0 bases from V and 2 bases from J; junction bases left unmatched: 0. Sequencing was done on a sample of naive CD4+ T cells from PBMCs. Subset: CD45RA+ positively selected. The sequence came from a man aged 18 to 29 in good health. Some clones in this sample may be carry-over from other donors' samples. The V call is TRBV28, the J call TRBJ2-1, with TRBD2 matching over 11 bases. The CDR3 region has the DNA TGTGCCAGCAGTTTATGGACTAGCGGGACCTACAATGAGCAGTTCTTC. It specifies CASSLWTSGTYNEQFF.